The TCR beta chain under discussion was sequenced for a study of technical replicates of blood from four donors. The CDR3 is 14 residues long. Germline V gene lookup returns CDR1 SGHRS and CDR2 YFSETQ. With 1 base removed from V and 2 bases from J, the gap between germline ends came to 9 bases. Sequenced by immunoSEQ multiplex PCR; TCRdb stores in-frame clones only, minus some. The sample yields tens of thousands of clones, roughly 90% seen once. This receptor was obtained from a human donor in good health. Some clones in this sample may be carry-over from other donors' samples. The V and J genes are TRBV5-1 and TRBJ1-1, with D uncertain. The sequenced sample consisted of PBMCs. The CDR3 spells CASSLRESNTEAFF. For the CDR3, the DNA is TGCGCCAGCAGCTTGAGGGAGTCAAACACTGAAGCTTTCTTT.